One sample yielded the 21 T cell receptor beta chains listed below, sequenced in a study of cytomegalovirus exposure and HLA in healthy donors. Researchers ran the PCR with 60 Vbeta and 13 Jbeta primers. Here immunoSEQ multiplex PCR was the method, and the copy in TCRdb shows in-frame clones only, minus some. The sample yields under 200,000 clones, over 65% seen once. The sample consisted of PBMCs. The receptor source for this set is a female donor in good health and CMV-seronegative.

The CDR3 loop reads CASSQTSGRAATQYF. DNA for the CDR3: TGTGCCAGCAGCCAGACTAGCGGGAGGGCCGCGACGCAGTATTTT. The chain recombines TRBV7-2 with TRBJ2-3, with 14 bases fitting TRBD2. J gave up 9 bases and V 5 bases, and 7 bases lay outside the gene matches. The germline CDR1 and CDR2 sequences are SGHTA and FQGNSA. This CDR3 comprises 15 residues.

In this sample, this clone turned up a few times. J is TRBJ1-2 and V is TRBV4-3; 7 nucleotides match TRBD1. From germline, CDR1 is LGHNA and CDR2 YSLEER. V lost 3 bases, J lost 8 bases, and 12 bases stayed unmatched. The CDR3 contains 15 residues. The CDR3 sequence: CASSQGSGTAKGYTF. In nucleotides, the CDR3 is TGCGCCAGCAGCCAGGGATCCGGGACAGCGAAGGGCTACACCTTC.

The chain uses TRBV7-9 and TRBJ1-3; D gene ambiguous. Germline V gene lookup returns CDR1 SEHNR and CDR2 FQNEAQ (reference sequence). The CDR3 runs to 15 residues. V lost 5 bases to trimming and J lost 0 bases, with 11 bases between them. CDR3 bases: TGTGCCAGCAGCCCCACCGGGATCTCTGGAAACACCATATATTTT. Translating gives CASSPTGISGNTIYF.

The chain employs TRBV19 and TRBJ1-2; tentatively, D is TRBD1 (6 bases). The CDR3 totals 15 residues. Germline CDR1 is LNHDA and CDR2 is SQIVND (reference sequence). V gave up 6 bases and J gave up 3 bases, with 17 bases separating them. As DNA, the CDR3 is TGTGCCAGTAGAGCCCGGGGGGCGCGGGACTATGGCTACACCTTC. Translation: CASRARGARDYGYTF. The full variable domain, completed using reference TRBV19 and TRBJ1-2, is DGGITQSPKYLFRKEGQNVTLSCEQNLNHDAMYWYRQDPGQGLRLIYYSQIVNDFQKGDIAEGYSVSREKKESFPLTVTSAQKNPTAFYLCASRARGARDYGYTFGSGTRLTVV.

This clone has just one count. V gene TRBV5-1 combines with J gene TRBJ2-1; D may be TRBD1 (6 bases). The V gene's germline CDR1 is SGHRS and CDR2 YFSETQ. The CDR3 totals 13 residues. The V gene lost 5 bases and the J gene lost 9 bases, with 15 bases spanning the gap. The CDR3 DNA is TGCGCCAGCAGGGCCCAGGGGCCGGGTGAGCAGTTCTTC. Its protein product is CASRAQGPGEQFF.

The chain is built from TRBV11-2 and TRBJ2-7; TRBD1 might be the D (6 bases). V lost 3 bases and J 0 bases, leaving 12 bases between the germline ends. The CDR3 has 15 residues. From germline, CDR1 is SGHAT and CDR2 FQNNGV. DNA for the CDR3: TGTGCCAGCAGCTTGACAGGCCTTAGCTCCTACGAGCAGTACTTC. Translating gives CASSLTGLSSYEQYF. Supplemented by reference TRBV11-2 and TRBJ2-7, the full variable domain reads EAGVAQSPRYKIIEKRQSVAFWCNPISGHATLYWYQQILGQGPKLLIQFQNNGVVDDSQLPKDRFSAERLKGVDSTLKIQPAKLEDSAVYLCASSLTGLSSYEQYFGPGTRLTVT.

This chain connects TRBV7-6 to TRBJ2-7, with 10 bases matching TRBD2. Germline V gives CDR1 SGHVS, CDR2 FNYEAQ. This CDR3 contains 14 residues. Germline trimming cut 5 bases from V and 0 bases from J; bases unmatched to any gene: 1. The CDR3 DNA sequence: TGTGCCAGCAGCGAGCGGGGGGGCTCCTACGAGCAGTACTTC. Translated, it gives CASSERGGSYEQYF. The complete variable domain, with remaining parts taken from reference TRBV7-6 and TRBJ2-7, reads GAGVSQSPRYKVTKRGQDVALRCDPISGHVSLYWYRQALGQGPEFLTYFNYEAQQDKSGLPNDRFSAERPEGSISTLTIQRTEQRDSAMYRCASSERGGSYEQYFGPGTRLTVT.

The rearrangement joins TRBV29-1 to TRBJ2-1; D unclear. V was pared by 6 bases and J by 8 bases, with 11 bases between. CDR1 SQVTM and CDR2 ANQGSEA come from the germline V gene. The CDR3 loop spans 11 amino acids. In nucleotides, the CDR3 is TGCAGCGTAGCTCCAGGCGATGAGCAGTTCTTC. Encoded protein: CSVAPGDEQFF.

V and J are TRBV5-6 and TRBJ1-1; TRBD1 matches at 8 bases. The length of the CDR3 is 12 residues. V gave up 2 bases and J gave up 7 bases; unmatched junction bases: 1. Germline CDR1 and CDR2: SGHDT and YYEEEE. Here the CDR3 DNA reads TGTGCCAGCAGCTTCGACAGGGGTGAAGCTTTCTTT. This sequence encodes CASSFDRGEAFF.

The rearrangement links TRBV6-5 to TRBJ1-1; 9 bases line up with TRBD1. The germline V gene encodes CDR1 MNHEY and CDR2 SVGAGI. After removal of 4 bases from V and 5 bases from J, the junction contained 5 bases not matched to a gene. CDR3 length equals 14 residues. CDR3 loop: CASSSDRGLTEAFF. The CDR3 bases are TGTGCCAGCAGTTCGGACAGGGGATTGACTGAAGCTTTCTTT.

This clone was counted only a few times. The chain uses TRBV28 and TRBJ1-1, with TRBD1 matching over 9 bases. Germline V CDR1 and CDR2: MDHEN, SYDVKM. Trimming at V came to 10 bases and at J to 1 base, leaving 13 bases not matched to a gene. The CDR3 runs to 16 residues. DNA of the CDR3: TGTGCCACCCGGACCGGGACAGGGCGACCGAACACTGAAGCTTTCTTT. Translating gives CATRTGTGRPNTEAFF.

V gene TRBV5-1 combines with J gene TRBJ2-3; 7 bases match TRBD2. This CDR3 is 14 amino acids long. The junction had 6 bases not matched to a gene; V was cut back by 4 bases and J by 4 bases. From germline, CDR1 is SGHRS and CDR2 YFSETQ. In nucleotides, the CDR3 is TGCGCCAGCAGCATGACAGCGGGGTCAGATACGCAGTATTTT. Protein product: CASSMTAGSDTQYF. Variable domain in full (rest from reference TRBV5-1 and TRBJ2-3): KAGVTQTPRYLIKTRGQQVTLSCSPISGHRSVSWYQQTPGQGLQFLFEYFSETQRNKGNFPGRFSGRQFSNSRSEMNVSTLELGDSALYLCASSMTAGSDTQYFGPGTRLTVL.

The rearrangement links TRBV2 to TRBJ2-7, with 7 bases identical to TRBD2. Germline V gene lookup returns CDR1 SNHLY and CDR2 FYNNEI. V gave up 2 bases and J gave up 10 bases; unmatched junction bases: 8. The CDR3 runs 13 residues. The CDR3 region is CASSEILGGGQYF. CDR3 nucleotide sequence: TGTGCCAGCAGTGAAATACTTGGCGGGGGTCAGTACTTC. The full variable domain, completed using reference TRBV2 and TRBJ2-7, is EPEVTQTPSHQVTQMGQEVILRCVPISNHLYFYWYRQILGQKVEFLVSFYNNEISEKSEIFDDQFSVERPDGSNFTLKIRSTKLEDSAMYFCASSEILGGGQYFGPGTRLTVT.

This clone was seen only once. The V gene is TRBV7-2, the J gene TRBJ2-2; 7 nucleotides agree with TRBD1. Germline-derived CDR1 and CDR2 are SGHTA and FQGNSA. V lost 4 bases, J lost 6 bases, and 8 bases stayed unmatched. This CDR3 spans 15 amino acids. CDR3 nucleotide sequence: TGTGCCAGCAGCTCCCGACAGGGTCAGGCCGGGGAGCTGTTTTTT. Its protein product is CASSSRQGQAGELFF.

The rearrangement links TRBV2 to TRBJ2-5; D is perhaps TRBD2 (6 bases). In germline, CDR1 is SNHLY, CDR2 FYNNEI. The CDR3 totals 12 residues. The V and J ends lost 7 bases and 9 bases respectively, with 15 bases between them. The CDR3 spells CASTASGEAQYF. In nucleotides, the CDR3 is TGTGCCAGCACCGCCTCGGGGGAGGCCCAGTACTTC.

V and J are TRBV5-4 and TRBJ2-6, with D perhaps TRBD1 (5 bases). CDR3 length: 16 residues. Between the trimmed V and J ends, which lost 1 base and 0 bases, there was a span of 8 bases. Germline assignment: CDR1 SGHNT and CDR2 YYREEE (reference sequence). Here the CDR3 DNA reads TGTGCCAGCAGCTTGCTAGGGGTCTCTGGGGCCAACGTCCTGACTTTC. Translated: CASSLLGVSGANVLTF. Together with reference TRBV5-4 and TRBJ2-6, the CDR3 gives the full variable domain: ETGVTQSPTHLIKTRGQQVTLRCSSQSGHNTVSWYQQALGQGPQFIFQYYREEENGRGNFPPRFSGLQFPNYSSELNVNALELDDSALYLCASSLLGVSGANVLTFGAGSRLTVL.

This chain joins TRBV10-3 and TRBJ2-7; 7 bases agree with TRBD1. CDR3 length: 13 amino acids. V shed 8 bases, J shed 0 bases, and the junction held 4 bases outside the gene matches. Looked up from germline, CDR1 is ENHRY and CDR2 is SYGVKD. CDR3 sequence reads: CAIVGDSSYEQYF. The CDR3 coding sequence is TGTGCCATCGTTGGGGACAGCTCCTACGAGCAGTACTTC.

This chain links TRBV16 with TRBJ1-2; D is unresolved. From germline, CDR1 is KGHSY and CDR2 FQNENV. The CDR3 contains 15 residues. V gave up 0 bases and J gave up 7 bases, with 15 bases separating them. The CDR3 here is CASSQSGGNEAGYTF. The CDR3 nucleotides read TGTGCCAGCAGCCAATCGGGAGGGAACGAGGCTGGCTACACCTTC.

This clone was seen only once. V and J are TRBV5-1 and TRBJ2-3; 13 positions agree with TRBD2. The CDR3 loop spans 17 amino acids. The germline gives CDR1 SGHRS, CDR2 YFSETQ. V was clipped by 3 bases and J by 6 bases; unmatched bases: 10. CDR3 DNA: TGCGCCAGCAGCTGGGCTACGACTAGCGGGGGGATTGATACGCAGTATTTT. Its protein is CASSWATTSGGIDTQYF.

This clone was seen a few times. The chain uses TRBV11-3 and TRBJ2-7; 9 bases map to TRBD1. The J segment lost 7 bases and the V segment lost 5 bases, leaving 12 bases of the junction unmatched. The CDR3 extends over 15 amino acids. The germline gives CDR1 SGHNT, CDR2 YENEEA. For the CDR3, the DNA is TGTGCCAGCAGCCCTCGGGACAGGGAGCTAGAGGAGCAGTACTTC. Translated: CASSPRDRELEEQYF.

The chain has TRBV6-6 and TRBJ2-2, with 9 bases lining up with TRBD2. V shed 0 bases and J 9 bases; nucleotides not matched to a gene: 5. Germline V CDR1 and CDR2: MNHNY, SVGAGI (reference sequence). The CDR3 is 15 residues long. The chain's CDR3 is CASSYSLAGNRELFF. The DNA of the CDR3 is TGTGCCAGCAGTTACTCCCTAGCGGGGAACCGGGAGCTGTTTTTT.